The 10 T cell receptor beta chains reported below all come from one sample, sequenced in a study of blood T cell repertoires in COVID-19 (dated by TCRdb to 2019 to 2021). To prepare the library, the immunoSEQ multiplex PCR assay was applied. The table comes from immuneACCESS by way of TCRdb, which keeps in-frame sequences with V and J called. Part of the clones is missing from these tables; in studies checked, under half for an unresolved V gene and the rest for unknown reasons. For this sample there are a few hundred thousand clones; under 85% appear just once. 1.9% of the sample lies in the top ten. The sequencing input was peripheral blood. Source of these receptors: a young man who had recovered from COVID-19.

V gene TRBV10-3 combines with J gene TRBJ2-7; TRBD1 matches at 8 bases. Per germline, CDR1 ENHRY and CDR2 SYGVKD. This CDR3 region has 15 residues. Trimming cost V 3 bases and J 3 bases; bases outside gene matches: 7. DNA for the CDR3: TGTGCCATCAGTGACCCTAGGACAGGGAGCTACGAGCAGTACGTC. It encodes CAISDPRTGSYEQYV.

The chain carries TRBV5-5 and TRBJ1-2; D gene uncertain. Trimming shortened V by 6 bases and J by 0 bases, and 15 bases separated the two germline ends. Germline V gene lookup returns CDR1 SGHKS and CDR2 YYEKEE (reference sequence). The CDR3 loop spans 15 amino acids. Here the CDR3 DNA reads TGTGCCAGCAAAGAAGGCGGAGGTTCTAACTATGGCTACACCTTC. This codes for CASKEGGGSNYGYTF. The full variable domain, rest sourced from reference TRBV5-5 and TRBJ1-2, is DAGVTQSPTHLIKTRGQQVTLRCSPISGHKSVSWYQQVLGQGPQFIFQYYEKEERGRGNFPDRFSARQFPNYSSELNVNALLLGDSALYLCASKEGGGSNYGYTFGSGTRLTVV.

As DNA, the CDR3 is TGTGCCAGCAGCAATCCGGACAGGGGAAATTCACCCCTCCACTTT. It specifies CASSNPDRGNSPLHF. J is TRBJ1-6 and V is TRBV11-1, with TRBD1 matching over 9 bases. V was clipped by 5 bases and J by 7 bases; unmatched bases: 6. The CDR3 totals 15 residues. Germline CDR1 and CDR2: SGHAT and FQDESV (reference sequence).

This chain joins TRBV6-2 or TRBV6-3 and TRBJ2-6, with a tentative D call TRBD2 (6 bases). The germline V and J ends were trimmed by 4 bases and 3 bases, with 10 bases remaining between them. The CDR3 totals 15 residues. Germline CDR1 MNHEY, CDR2 SVGEGT. The CDR3 is CASSFRLDGANVLTF. The CDR3 nucleotides are TGTGCCAGCAGTTTTAGACTAGATGGGGCCAACGTCCTGACTTTC.

The chain carries TRBV9 and TRBJ1-2, with TRBD1 as a possible D gene (5 bases). Trimming removed 0 bases at V and 5 bases at J, with 11 bases between. The CDR3 covers 14 residues. Germline assignment: CDR1 SGDLS and CDR2 YYNGEE. CDR3 DNA: TGTGCCAGCAGCGTAGCCCAGGGAATGTATGGCTACACCTTC. Translated, it gives CASSVAQGMYGYTF.

In this sample, this clone turned up a few times. This chain joins TRBV29-1 and TRBJ1-1; no clear D. Trimming removed 5 bases from V and 1 base from J, with 11 bases in between. This CDR3 region has 13 residues. Germline V gene data show CDR1 as SQVTM and CDR2 as ANQGSEA. CDR3 loop: CSVWEVTNTEAFF. In nucleotides, the CDR3 is TGCAGCGTTTGGGAGGTGACGAACACTGAAGCTTTCTTT.

The chain uses TRBV19 and TRBJ1-1; a possible D gene is TRBD1 (5 bases). Germline loops: CDR1 LNHDA, CDR2 SQIVND (reference sequence). V dropped 5 bases and J dropped 5 bases, with 15 bases sitting between them. The length of the CDR3 is 14 residues. The CDR3 sequence: CASSAPGLTTEAFF. For the CDR3, the DNA is TGTGCCAGTAGTGCTCCAGGGTTGACGACTGAAGCTTTCTTT.

The chain has TRBV15 and TRBJ2-5; the D is unclear. In germline, CDR1 is LNHNV, CDR2 YYDKDF (reference sequence). Trimming cost V 4 bases and J 3 bases, with 3 bases left between them. This CDR3 comprises 11 residues. This CDR3 reads CATSTEETQYF. In DNA form, the CDR3 reads TGTGCCACCAGCACCGAAGAGACCCAGTACTTC.

The chain combines TRBV5-5 with TRBJ1-4, with 7 bases lining up with TRBD1. Trimming at V came to 3 bases and at J to 5 bases, leaving 13 bases not matched to a gene. CDR1 SGHKS and CDR2 YYEKEE come from the germline V gene (reference sequence). The CDR3 is 17 residues long. The chain's CDR3 is CASSYRDRRALNEKLFF. Here the CDR3 DNA reads TGTGCCAGCAGCTACCGGGACAGAAGGGCATTAAATGAAAAACTGTTTTTT.

The chain is built from TRBV11-3 and TRBJ2-1; 11 nucleotides match TRBD1. The V gene end was trimmed by 5 bases and the J gene end by 5 bases; junction bases not matched to a gene: 8. Germline values: CDR1 SGHNT, CDR2 YENEEA. CDR3 length: 16 amino acids. The CDR3, as DNA: TGTGCCAGCAGCCACGGACCGGGACAGGGGGACAATGAGCAGTTCTTC. Amino acid sequence: CASSHGPGQGDNEQFF.